Detailed here is one TCR beta chain. The source of the sample is a study of blood T cell repertoires in COVID-19. Overall study: The study drew acute and convalescent COVID-19 samples from the United States, Italy and Spain.

V dropped 6 bases and J dropped 5 bases, with 6 bases sitting between them. This CDR3 spans 11 amino acids. Germline V gene data show CDR1 as MNHEY and CDR2 as SVGAGI. Per the study methods: Reference gene primers were amplified, and this amplification served to estimate nucleated cell counts. Generated by immunoSEQ multiplex PCR, the TCRdb table keeps only in-frame clones and is missing some. That table supplies the V and J calls and clone size; D and trimming were determined from the DNA. The sample carries some 240,000 clones, roughly 87% recorded once. The clonotype originates from a man in his sixties who had recovered from COVID-19. The sample comprised peripheral blood. The gene calls are TRBV6-5 and TRBJ2-3; D is ambiguous. The CDR3: CASRIGDTQYF. The CDR3 region has the DNA TGTGCCAGCAGAATCGGAGATACGCAGTATTTT.